A selection of T cell receptor beta chains follows, all from one sample in a study of blood T cell repertoires in COVID-19. Sequencing was performed with immunoSEQ multiplex PCR; in TCRdb, only in-frame clones are kept and a portion is missing. The sample lists 25,000 or so clones; around 90% were seen once. Sequences were obtained from peripheral blood. These receptors were taken from a human donor in a cohort sampled during active COVID-19. The conserved cysteine and the conserved F or W are not part of the CDR3 here.

v_call: TRBV9; cdr3_aa: ASSGGLGPETQY
v_call: TRBV2; cdr3_aa: ASSERTYTDTQY
v_call: TRBV5-1; cdr3_aa: ASSLETSGGTNTDTQY
v_call: TRBV28; cdr3_aa: ASSFGQGRQY
v_call: TRBV2; cdr3_aa: ASSARGEQY
v_call: TRBV7-7; cdr3_aa: ASSPDLTSLETQY
v_call: TRBV10-3; cdr3_aa: AIGQGIGTEAF
v_call: TRBV4-3; cdr3_aa: ASSPAQGTYEQY
v_call: TRBV29-1; cdr3_aa: SVEGGGSLYNEQF
v_call: TRBV19; cdr3_aa: ASSIRQWGDYSNQPQH
v_call: TRBV3-1/TRBV3-2; cdr3_aa: ASSQRGADTQY
v_call: TRBV28; cdr3_aa: ASRLTGINEQF
v_call: TRBV5-1; cdr3_aa: ASSLGTTGSYEQY
v_call: TRBV19; cdr3_aa: AGGRGGNQPQH
v_call: TRBV18; cdr3_aa: ASSSPGNGYT
v_call: TRBV18; cdr3_aa: ASSSTGTSDHEQY
v_call: TRBV5-6; cdr3_aa: ASSLAGQGSHEQY
v_call: TRBV18; cdr3_aa: ASSPQGSYEQY
v_call: TRBV6-5; cdr3_aa: ASSRGPLLDTQY
v_call: TRBV18; cdr3_aa: ASSPPAEIRRAGDTGELF
v_call: TRBV18; cdr3_aa: ASSPDQGETEQF
v_call: TRBV4-1; cdr3_aa: ASSQVQTPYEQY
v_call: TRBV5-1; cdr3_aa: ASSIRGFDEQF
v_call: TRBV12-3/TRBV12-4; cdr3_aa: ASSLGLNYGYT
v_call: TRBV5-1; cdr3_aa: ASSFGQGGGYT
v_call: TRBV18; cdr3_aa: ASSLHGPWTGGVERF
v_call: TRBV5-1; cdr3_aa: ASSLGRTDTQY
v_call: TRBV5-4; cdr3_aa: ASSRAGGRRTEAF
v_call: TRBV6-6; cdr3_aa: ASSPTPFRVANEKLF
v_call: TRBV5-1; cdr3_aa: ASSLSDNTEAF
v_call: TRBV29-1; cdr3_aa: SVEEFGTSGRRDTQY
v_call: TRBV7-9; cdr3_aa: ASSKPGQGNTEAF
v_call: TRBV7-2; cdr3_aa: ASSLGGVRGSSYNSPLH
v_call: TRBV11-3; cdr3_aa: ASSPGGNEQF
v_call: TRBV5-4; cdr3_aa: ASSSGGSSTSYNEQF
v_call: TRBV14; cdr3_aa: ASSQTGQGIYGYT
v_call: TRBV18; cdr3_aa: ASSPESSYEQY
v_call: TRBV15; cdr3_aa: ATSSGTGYEQY
v_call: TRBV5-1; cdr3_aa: ASSLDTNGYT
v_call: TRBV6-5; cdr3_aa: ASNISGENTEAF
v_call: TRBV5-4; cdr3_aa: ASSPAGGPHEQF
v_call: TRBV9; cdr3_aa: ASSTVVGELF
v_call: TRBV10-3; cdr3_aa: AIRGTSGQETQY
v_call: TRBV5-4; cdr3_aa: ASRQGRVGGELF
v_call: TRBV28; cdr3_aa: ASSLDRGYEQY
v_call: TRBV3-1/TRBV3-2; cdr3_aa: ASSQVRPSTDTQY
v_call: TRBV10-3; cdr3_aa: AISGATDTEAF
v_call: TRBV13; cdr3_aa: ASSPTGLAGANEQF
v_call: TRBV29-1; cdr3_aa: SVSETAGNSPLH
v_call: TRBV18; cdr3_aa: ASSPVAGENEQY
v_call: TRBV3-1/TRBV3-2; cdr3_aa: ASSQLTGLYSNQPQH
v_call: TRBV12-3/TRBV12-4; cdr3_aa: ASSPRDSKLF
v_call: TRBV24-1; cdr3_aa: ATSRGTDTGELF
v_call: TRBV6-5; cdr3_aa: ASRGQVGEAF
v_call: TRBV7-8; cdr3_aa: ASSTTDRTEAF